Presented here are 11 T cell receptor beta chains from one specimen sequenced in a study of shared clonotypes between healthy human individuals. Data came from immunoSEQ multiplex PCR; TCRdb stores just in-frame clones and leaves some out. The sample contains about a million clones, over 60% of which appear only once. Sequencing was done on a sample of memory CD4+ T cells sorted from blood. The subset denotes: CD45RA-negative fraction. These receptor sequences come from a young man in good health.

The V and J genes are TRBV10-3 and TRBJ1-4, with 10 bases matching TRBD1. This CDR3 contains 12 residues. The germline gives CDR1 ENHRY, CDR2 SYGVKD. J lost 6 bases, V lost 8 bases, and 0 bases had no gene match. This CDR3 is CAIGTGDEKLFF. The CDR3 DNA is TGTGCCATCGGGACAGGGGATGAAAAACTGTTTTTT.

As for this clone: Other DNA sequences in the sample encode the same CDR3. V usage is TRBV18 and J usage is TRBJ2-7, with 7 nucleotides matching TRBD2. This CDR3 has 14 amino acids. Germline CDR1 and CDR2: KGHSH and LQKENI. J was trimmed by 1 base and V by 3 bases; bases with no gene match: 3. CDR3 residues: CASSPSSGSYEQYF. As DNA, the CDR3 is TGTGCCAGCTCACCTTCTAGCGGATCCTACGAGCAGTACTTC.

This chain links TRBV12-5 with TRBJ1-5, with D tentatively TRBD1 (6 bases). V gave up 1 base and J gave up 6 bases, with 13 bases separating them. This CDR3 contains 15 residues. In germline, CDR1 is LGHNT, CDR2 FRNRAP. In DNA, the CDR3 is TGTGCTAGTGGTTTGGATCGGGGGCTGCTTCAGCCCCAGCATTTT. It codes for CASGLDRGLLQPQHF.

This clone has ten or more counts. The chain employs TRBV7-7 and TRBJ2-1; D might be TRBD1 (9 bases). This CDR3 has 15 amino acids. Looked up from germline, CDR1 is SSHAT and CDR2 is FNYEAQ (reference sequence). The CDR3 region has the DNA TGTGCTAGCGGGGCCGGGACAGGGCTTAACAATGAGCAGTTCTTC. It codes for CASGAGTGLNNEQFF.

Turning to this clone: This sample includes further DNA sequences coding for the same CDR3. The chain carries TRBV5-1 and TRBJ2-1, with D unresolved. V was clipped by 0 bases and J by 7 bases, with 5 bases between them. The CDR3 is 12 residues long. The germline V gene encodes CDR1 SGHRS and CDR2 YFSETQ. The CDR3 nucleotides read TGCGCCAGCAGCTTGGAAGGTAATGAGCAGTTCTTC. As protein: CASSLEGNEQFF.

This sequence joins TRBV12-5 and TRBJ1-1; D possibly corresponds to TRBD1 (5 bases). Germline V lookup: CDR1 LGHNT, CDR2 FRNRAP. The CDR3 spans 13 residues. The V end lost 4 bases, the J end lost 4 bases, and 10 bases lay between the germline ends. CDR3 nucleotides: TGTGCTAGTGGTTCTCAGGGCGGCACTGAAGCTTTCTTT. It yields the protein CASGSQGGTEAFF.

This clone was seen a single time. The CDR3 nucleotides read TGTGCCAGCAGTCGAGGGGCGCCAGCATACAATGAGCAGTTCTTC. This gives the protein CASSRGAPAYNEQFF. V usage is TRBV6-6 and J usage is TRBJ2-1; possibly TRBD1 or TRBD2 for D (5 bases each). The V end lost 5 bases, the J end lost 4 bases, and 15 bases lay between the germline ends. The CDR3 spans 15 residues. Looked up from germline, CDR1 is MNHNY and CDR2 is SVGAGI (reference sequence).

The CDR3 reads CASSLGTVTGEQYF. The CDR3 region has the DNA TGTGCCAGCAGCCTGGGTACGGTCACGGGAGAGCAGTACTTC. The V call is TRBV28, the J call TRBJ2-7, with D possibly TRBD2 on 5 matching bases. CDR1 and CDR2 from the germline V gene are MDHEN and SYDVKM. Trimming left V 6 bases short and J 7 bases short, with 19 bases between. The CDR3 totals 14 residues.

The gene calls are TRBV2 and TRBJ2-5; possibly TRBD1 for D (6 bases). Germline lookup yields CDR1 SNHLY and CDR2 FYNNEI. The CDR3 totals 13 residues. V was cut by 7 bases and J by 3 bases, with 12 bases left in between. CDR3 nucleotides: TGTGCCAGCAAATCTGGGGGCGAAGAGACCCAGTACTTC. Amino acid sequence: CASKSGGEETQYF.

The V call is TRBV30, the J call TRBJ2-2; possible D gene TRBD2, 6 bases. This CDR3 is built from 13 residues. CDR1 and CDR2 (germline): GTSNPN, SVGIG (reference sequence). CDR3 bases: TGTTCTGGGGCGGGATGGCTCACCGGGGAGCTGTTTTTT. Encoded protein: CSGAGWLTGELFF.

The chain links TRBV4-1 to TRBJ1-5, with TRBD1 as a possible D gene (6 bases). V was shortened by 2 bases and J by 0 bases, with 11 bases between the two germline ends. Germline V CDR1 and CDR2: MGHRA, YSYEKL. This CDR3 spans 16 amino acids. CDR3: CASSQSGHNSNQPQHF. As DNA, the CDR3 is TGCGCCAGCAGCCAATCGGGACATAATAGCAATCAGCCCCAGCATTTT.